These 2 T cell receptor beta chains share one sample of origin, sequenced in a study of T cell responses to AZD1222 COVID-19 vaccine. Profiled with immunoSEQ multiplex PCR; TCRdb holds only in-frame clones, not every one. This sample carries some 120,000 clones, approximately 89% of them seen once, and the ten largest clones take less than 6%. The specimen comprised peripheral blood, sampled on day 0 of AZD1222 vaccination. These receptors originate from an adult in good health.

The rearrangement joins TRBV15 to TRBJ1-6, with D perhaps TRBD1 (6 bases). Germline loops: CDR1 LNHNV, CDR2 YYDKDF (reference sequence). The CDR3 has 18 amino acids. V was clipped by 0 bases and J by 8 bases, with 20 bases between them. DNA for the CDR3: TGTGCCACCAGCAGAGATCAAGCGGCAGGGGAAAGGGATTCACCCCTCCACTTT. Translated, it gives CATSRDQAAGERDSPLHF.

The chain uses TRBV28 and TRBJ1-2; D remains ambiguous. Trimming cost V 5 bases and J 8 bases, with 18 bases left between them. Germline V gene sequence: CDR1 MDHEN, CDR2 SYDVKM. The CDR3 spans 14 residues. The CDR3 DNA is TGTGCCAGCAGTGTTGGTAGGGTTTCGGGAGGCTACACCTTC. Translated: CASSVGRVSGGYTF.